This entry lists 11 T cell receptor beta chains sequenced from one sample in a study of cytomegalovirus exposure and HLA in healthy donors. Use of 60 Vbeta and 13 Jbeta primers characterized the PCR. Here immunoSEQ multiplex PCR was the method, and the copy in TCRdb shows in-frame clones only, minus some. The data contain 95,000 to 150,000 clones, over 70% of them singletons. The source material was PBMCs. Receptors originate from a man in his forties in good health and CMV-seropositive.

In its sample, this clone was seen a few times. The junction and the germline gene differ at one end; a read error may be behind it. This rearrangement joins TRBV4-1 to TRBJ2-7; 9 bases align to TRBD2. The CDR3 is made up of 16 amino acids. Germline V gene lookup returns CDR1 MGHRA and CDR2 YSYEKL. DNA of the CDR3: TGTGCCAGCAGCCCCCTTGGAGCGGGGGGCTCCTACGAGCAGTACTTC. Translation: CASSPLGAGGSYEQYF.

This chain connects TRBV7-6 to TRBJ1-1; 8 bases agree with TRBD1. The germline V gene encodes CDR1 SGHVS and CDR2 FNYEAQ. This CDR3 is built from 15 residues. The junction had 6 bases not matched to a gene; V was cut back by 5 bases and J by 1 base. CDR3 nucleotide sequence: TGTGCCAGCAGCCCCTGGACAGGGACGAACACTGAAGCTTTCTTT. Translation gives CASSPWTGTNTEAFF.

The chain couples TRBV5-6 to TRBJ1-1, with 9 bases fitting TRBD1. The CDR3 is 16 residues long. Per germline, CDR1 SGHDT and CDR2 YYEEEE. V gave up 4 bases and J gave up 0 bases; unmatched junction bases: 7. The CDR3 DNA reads TGTGCCAGCAGCGGGACAGGGTTCCCAATGAACACTGAAGCTTTCTTT. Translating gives CASSGTGFPMNTEAFF.

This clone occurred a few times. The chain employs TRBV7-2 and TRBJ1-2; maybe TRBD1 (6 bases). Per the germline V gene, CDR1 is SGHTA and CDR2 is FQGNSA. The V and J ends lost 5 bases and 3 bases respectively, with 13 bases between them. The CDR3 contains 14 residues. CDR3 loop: CASSRQVSDYGYTF. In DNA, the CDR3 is TGTGCCAGCAGCCGACAGGTCTCCGACTATGGCTACACCTTC.

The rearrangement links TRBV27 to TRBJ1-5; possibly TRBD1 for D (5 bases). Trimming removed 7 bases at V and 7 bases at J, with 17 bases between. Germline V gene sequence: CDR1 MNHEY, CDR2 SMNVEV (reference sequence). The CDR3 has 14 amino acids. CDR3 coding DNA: TGTGCCAGCATGCCGGGGGGGATGGGGCAGCCCCAGCATTTT. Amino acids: CASMPGGMGQPQHF.

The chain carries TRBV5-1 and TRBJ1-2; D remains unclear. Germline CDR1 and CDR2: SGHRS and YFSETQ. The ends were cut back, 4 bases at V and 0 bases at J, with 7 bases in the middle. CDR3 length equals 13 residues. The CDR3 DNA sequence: TGCGCCAGCAGCGGCAGCGCTAACTATGGCTACACCTTC. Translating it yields CASSGSANYGYTF.

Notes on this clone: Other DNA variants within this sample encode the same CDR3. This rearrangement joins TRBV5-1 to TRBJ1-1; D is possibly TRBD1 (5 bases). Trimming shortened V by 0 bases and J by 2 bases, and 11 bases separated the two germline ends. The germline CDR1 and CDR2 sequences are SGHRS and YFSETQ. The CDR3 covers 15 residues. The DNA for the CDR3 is TGCGCCAGCAGCTTGGGGGGCAGCAGAAACACTGAAGCTTTCTTT. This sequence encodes CASSLGGSRNTEAFF.

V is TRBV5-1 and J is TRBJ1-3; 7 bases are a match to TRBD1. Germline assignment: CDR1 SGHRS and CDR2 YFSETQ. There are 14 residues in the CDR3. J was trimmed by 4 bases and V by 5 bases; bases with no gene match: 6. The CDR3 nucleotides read TGCGCCAGCAGTACAGGGGAATTAGGAAACACCATATATTTT. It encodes CASSTGELGNTIYF.

The CDR3 bases are TGCGCCAGCAGCGTATCCACCACTGGGACAGGGGATGGCACCGGGGAGCTGTTTTTT. Translated, it gives CASSVSTTGTGDGTGELFF. This sequence joins TRBV4-1 and TRBJ2-2; the match to TRBD1 covers 10 bases. Trimming cost V 5 bases and J 4 bases; bases outside gene matches: 16. Looked up from germline, CDR1 is MGHRA and CDR2 is YSYEKL. The CDR3 runs to 19 residues.

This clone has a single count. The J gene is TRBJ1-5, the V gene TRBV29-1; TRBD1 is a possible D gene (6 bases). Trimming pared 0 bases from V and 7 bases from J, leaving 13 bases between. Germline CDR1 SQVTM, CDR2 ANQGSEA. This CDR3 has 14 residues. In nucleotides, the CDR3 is TGCAGCGTTGAAGATCCGGACAGCGGACAGCCCCAGCATTTT. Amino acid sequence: CSVEDPDSGQPQHF.

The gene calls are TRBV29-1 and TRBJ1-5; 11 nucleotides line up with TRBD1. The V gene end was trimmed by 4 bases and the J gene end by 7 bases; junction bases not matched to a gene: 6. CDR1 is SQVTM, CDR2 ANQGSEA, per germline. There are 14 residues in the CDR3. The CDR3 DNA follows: TGCAGCGTTGGGGACAGGGGGTCAGGACAGCCCCAGCATTTT. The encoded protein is CSVGDRGSGQPQHF.